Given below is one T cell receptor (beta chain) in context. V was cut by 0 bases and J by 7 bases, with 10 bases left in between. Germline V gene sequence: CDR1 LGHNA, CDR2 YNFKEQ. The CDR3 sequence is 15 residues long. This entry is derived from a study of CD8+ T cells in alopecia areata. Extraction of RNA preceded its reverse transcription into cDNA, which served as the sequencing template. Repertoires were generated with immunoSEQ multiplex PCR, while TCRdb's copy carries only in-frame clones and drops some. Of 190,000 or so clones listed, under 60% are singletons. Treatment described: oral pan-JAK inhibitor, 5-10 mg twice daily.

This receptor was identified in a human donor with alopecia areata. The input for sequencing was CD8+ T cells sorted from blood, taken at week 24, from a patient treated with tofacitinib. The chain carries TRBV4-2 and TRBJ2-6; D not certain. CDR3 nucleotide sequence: TGTGCCAGCAGCCAAGATGGCGTTCGAGCCAACGTCCTGACTTTC. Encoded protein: CASSQDGVRANVLTF.